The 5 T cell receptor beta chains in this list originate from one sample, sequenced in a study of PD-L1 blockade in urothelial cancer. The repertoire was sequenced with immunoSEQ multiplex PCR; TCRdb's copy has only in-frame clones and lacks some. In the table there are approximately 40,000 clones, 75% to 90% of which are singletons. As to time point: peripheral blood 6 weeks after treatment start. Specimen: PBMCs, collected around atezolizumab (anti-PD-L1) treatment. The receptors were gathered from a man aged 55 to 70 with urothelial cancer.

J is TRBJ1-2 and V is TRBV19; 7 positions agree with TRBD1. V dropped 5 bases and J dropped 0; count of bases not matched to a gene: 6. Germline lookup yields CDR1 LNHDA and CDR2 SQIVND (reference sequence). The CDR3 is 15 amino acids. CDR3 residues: CASSPGTATNYGYTF. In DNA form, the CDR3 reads TGTGCCAGTAGTCCCGGGACAGCCACTAACTATGGCTACACCTTC.

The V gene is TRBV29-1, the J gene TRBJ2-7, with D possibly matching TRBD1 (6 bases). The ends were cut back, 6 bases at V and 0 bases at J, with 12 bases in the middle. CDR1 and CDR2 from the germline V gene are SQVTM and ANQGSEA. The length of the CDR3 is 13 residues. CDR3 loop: CSVRTVSSYEQYF. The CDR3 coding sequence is TGCAGCGTAAGGACAGTCAGCTCCTACGAGCAGTACTTC.

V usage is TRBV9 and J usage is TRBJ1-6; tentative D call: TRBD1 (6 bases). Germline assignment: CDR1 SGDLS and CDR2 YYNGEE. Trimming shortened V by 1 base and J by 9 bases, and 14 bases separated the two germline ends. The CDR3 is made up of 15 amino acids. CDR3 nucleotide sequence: TGTGCCAGCAGCGTATCCGACACAGGGATTTCACCCCTCCACTTT. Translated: CASSVSDTGISPLHF. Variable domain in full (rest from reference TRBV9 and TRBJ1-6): DSGVTQTPKHLITATGQRVTLRCSPRSGDLSVYWYQQSLDQGLQFLIQYYNGEERAKGNILERFSAQQFPDLHSELNLSSLELGDSALYFCASSVSDTGISPLHFGNGTRLTVT.

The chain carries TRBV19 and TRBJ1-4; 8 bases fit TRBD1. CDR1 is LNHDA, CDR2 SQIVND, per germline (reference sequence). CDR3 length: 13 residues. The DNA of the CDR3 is TGTGCGGATCCGGGACAGGCTAATGAAAAACTGTTTTTT. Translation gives CADPGQANEKLFF.

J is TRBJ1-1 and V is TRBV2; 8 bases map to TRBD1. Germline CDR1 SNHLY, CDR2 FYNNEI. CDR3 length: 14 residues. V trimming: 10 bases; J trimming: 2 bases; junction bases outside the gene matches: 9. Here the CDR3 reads CATQAQGGNTEAFF. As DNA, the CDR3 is TGTGCCACCCAAGCACAGGGGGGAAACACTGAAGCTTTCTTT.